This T cell receptor beta chain was captured in a study of T cell repertoires in cytomegalovirus infection. Background on the study: Both CMV infection and a matching HLA type were indicated by public TCR beta signatures.

Points from the study as a whole: Summed frequency of shared TCR beta families picked out CMV carriers who also had the relevant HLA. The study found HLA-C-restricted CMV-specific TCR beta clonotypes dominating the ex vivo response.

The germline gives CDR1 LNHDA, CDR2 SQIVND (reference sequence). Trimming removed 5 bases at V and 5 bases at J, with 9 bases between. This CDR3 comprises 13 residues. TCRdb recomputed calls from the reads with MiXCR, one row per CDR3 protein. Of about 680,000 distinct CDR3 sequences in the sample, approximately 24% were seen once. Comment on this clonotype: Antigen unknown.

The chain joins TRBV19 to TRBJ1-4; D is unclear. Source material: CD8+ T cells from PBMCs. The receptor's source is a human donor in good health (CMV status not recorded). Some clones in this sample may be carry-over from other donors' samples. The CDR3 bases are TGTGCCAGTAGTTCGAAAGTAAATGAAAAACTGTTTTTT. Translating it yields CASSSKVNEKLFF. Supplemented by reference TRBV19 and TRBJ1-4, the full variable domain reads DGGITQSPKYLFRKEGQNVTLSCEQNLNHDAMYWYRQDPGQGLRLIYYSQIVNDFQKGDIAEGYSVSREKKESFPLTVTSAQKNPTAFYLCASSSKVNEKLFFGSGTQLSVL.